The source of this T cell receptor beta chain is a study of OX40 agonist ivuxolimab in advanced cancers. Study summary: The drug used for patients, ivuxolimab, was an agonistic anti-OX40 (CD134) antibody.

To note about this clone: What it binds is unknown.

General study points: With doses of 0.1-3.0 mg/kg, partial responders showed among the lowest clonal expansion. More expanded clones were seen, on average, in CD8+ T cells than in CD4+.

This CDR3 region has 16 residues. Germline CDR1 reads GTSNPN; CDR2 reads SVGIG (reference sequence). Trimming removed 3 bases from V and 3 bases from J, with 21 bases in between. Here immunoSEQ multiplex PCR was the method, and the copy in TCRdb shows in-frame clones only, minus some. Of around 58,000 clones listed, around 89% are singletons. The sequence derives from an adult with an advanced solid tumor such as melanoma, head and neck, liver or kidney cancer. J is TRBJ2-7 and V is TRBV30; possible D gene TRBD1, 6 bases. Sequencing was performed on CD4+ or CD8+ T cells sorted from blood, taken in a trial of the OX40 agonist ivuxolimab. CDR3 amino acids: CAWSPRQASRVYEQYF. CDR3 nucleotide sequence: TGTGCCTGGAGCCCCAGACAGGCAAGTAGGGTCTACGAGCAGTACTTC.